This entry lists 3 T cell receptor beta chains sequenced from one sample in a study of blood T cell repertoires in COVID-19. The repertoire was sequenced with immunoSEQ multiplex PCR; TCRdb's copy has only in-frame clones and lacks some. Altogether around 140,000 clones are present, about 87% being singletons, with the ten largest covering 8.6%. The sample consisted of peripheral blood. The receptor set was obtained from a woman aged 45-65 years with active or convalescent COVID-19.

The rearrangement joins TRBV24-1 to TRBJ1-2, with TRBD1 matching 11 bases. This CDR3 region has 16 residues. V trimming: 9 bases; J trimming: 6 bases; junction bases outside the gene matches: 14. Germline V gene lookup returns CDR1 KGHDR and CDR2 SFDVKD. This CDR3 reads CATGPNGTGGFHGYTF. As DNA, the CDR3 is TGTGCCACCGGGCCTAATGGGACAGGGGGATTCCATGGCTACACCTTC.

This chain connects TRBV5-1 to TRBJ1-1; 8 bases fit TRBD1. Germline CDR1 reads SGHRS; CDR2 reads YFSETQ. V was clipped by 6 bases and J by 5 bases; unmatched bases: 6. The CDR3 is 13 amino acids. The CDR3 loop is CASNYRGETEAFF. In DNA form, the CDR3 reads TGCGCCAGCAATTACAGGGGGGAGACTGAAGCTTTCTTT. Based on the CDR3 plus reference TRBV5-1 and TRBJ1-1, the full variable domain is KAGVTQTPRYLIKTRGQQVTLSCSPISGHRSVSWYQQTPGQGLQFLFEYFSETQRNKGNFPGRFSGRQFSNSRSEMNVSTLELGDSALYLCASNYRGETEAFFGQGTRLTVV.

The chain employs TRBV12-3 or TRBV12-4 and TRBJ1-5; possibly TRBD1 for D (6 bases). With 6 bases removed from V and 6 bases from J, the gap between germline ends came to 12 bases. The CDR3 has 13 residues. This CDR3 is CASRFDRSQPQHF. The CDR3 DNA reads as TGTGCCAGCAGGTTCGACAGGAGTCAGCCCCAGCATTTT.